This T cell receptor (beta chain) was identified during a study of T cell changes during pregnancy in multiple sclerosis. Data came from immunoSEQ multiplex PCR; TCRdb stores just in-frame clones and leaves some out. Among 85,000 to 110,000 clones listed, around nine tenths were seen once. The CDR3 spans 16 residues. V lost 3 bases, J lost 3 bases, and 18 bases lay in between. Germline V lookup: CDR1 MNHEY, CDR2 SMNVEV (reference sequence). The receptor was isolated from a female donor with multiple sclerosis, enrolled in a pregnancy study. This specimen was peripheral blood, taken after pregnancy. The chain combines TRBV27 with TRBJ2-7; maybe TRBD2 (5 bases). The CDR3 DNA is TGTGCCAGCAGTTTGGGTCCAACAAGCGGACTCTACGAGCAGTACTTC. It yields the protein CASSLGPTSGLYEQYF.